This section outlines one TCR beta chain sequence together with its context. The target of this receptor is not known. No base-level quality is on record; no much larger clone is a single base apart. This sample was taken from a study of T cell repertoires in cytomegalovirus infection (dated by TCRdb to the late 2010s). For context, the study as a whole: Because public TCR beta signatures pointed to carriage of CMV infection together with the matching HLA type, the HLA type of each donor mattered for the analysis.

Inclusive of the bounding cysteine and phenylalanine, the CDR3 is 13 residues long. The CDR3 DNA has 39 bases and is translated from base 1. V sheds 6 bases and J sheds 6 bases, leaving 14 bases between their ends. The germline V gene sets CDR1 to SGHVS and CDR2 to FQNEAQ. What the authors observed across the whole study: In both this cohort and an independent 352-donor cohort, the cumulative frequency of public TCR beta family members distinguished carriers of CMV infection plus the relevant HLA type. The ex vivo response was dominated by HLA-C-restricted CMV-specific TCR beta clonotypes, and the single most frequent clonotype in two of eight donors was supplied by these HLA-C-restricted clonotypes.

This sample was sequenced with an Illumina HiSeq 1500. TCRdb reprocessed the public reads (quality trimming at Q25 with fastp, clone calling with MiXCR) and kept in-frame beta chains. Rows with a matching CDR3 protein are joined into one entry that keeps the most common DNA and genes. Present in this sample are fewer than 200,000 distinct CDR3 sequences, roughly 19% of which were seen just once. Of the sample, 2.5% to 3% falls within the top ten clones. This sequence was found in a human donor in good health (CMV status not recorded). Some clones in this sample may be carry-over from other donors' samples. The sequenced material came from PBMCs. The receptor chain draws on TRBV7-8 and TRBJ1-1; no D segment can be confidently identified. The CDR3 amino acid sequence is: CASRFGSFAEAFF. The DNA is TGTGCCAGCAGATTCGGGTCTTTCGCTGAAGCTTTCTTT. Reference TRBV7-8 and TRBJ1-1 genes cover what lies past the CDR3, so the full variable domain is GAGVSQSPRYKVAKRGQDVALRCDPISGHVSLFWYQQALGQGPEFLTYFQNEAQLDKSGLPSDRFFAERPEGSVSTLKIQRTQQEDSAVYLCASRFGSFAEAFFGQGTRLTVV.